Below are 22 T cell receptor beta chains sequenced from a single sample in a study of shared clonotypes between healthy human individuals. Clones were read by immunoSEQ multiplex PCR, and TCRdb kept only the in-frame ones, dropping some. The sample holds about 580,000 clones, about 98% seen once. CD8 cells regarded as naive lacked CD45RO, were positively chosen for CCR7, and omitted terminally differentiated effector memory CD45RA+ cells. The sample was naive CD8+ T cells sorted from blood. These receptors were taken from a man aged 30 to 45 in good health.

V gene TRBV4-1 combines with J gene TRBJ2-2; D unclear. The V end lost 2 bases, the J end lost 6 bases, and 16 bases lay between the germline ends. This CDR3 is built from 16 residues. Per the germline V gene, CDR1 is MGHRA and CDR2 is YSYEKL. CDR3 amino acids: CASSQIESVVSGELFF. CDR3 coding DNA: TGCGCCAGCAGCCAAATCGAGTCAGTAGTCTCCGGGGAGCTGTTTTTT.

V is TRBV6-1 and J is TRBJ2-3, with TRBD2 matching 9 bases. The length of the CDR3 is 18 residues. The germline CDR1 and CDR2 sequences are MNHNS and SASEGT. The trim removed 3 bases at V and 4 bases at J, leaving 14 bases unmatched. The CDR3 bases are TGTGCCAGCAGTGAGGGAAGTTGGCTAGCGGGAATATCAGATACGCAGTATTTT. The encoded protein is CASSEGSWLAGISDTQYF.

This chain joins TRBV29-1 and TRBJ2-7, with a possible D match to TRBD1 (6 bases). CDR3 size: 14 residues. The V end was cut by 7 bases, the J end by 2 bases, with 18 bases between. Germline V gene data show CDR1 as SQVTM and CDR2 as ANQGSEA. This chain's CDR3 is CSAGVSGIPYEQYF. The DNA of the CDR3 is TGCAGCGCAGGGGTTAGTGGGATACCCTACGAGCAGTACTTC.

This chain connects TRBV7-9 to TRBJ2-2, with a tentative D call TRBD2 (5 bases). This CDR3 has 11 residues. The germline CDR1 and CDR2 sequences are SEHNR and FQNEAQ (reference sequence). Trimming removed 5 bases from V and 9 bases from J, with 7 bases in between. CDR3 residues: CASSRGRELFF. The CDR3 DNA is TGTGCCAGCAGCCGGGGAAGGGAGCTGTTTTTT.

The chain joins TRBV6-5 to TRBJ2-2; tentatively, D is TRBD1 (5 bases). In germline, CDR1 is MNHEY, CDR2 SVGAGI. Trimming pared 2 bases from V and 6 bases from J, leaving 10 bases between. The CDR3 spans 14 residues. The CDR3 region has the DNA TGTGCCAGCAGTTACCTTCAGGGCCCCGGGGAGCTGTTTTTT. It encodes CASSYLQGPGELFF.

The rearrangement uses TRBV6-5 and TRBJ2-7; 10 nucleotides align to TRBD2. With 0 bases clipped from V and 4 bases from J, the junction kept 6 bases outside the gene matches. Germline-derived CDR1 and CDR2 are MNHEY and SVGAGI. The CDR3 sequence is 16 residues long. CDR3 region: CASSYSSLAGAYEQYF. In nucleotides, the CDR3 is TGTGCCAGCAGTTACTCGAGCCTAGCGGGAGCATACGAGCAGTACTTC.

This chain's CDR3 is CASSLAPMVDTQYF. The CDR3 region has the DNA TGTGCCAGCAGCTTAGCCCCAATGGTCGATACGCAGTATTTT. The chain is built from TRBV11-2 and TRBJ2-3; D unclear. Trimming cost V 1 base and J 6 bases, with 11 bases left between them. Looked up from germline, CDR1 is SGHAT and CDR2 is FQNNGV. CDR3 length: 14 amino acids.

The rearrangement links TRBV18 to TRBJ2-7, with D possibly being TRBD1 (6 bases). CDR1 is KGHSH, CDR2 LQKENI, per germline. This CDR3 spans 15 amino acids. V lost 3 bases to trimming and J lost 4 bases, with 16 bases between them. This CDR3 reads CASSPKKMDRYEQYF. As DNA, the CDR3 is TGTGCCAGCTCACCTAAGAAAATGGACAGATACGAGCAGTACTTC. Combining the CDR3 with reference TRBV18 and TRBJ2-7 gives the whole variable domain NAGVMQNPRHLVRRRGQEARLRCSPMKGHSHVYWYRQLPEEGLKFMVYLQKENIIDESGMPKERFSAEFPKEGPSILRIQQVVRGDSAAYFCASSPKKMDRYEQYFGPGTRLTVT.

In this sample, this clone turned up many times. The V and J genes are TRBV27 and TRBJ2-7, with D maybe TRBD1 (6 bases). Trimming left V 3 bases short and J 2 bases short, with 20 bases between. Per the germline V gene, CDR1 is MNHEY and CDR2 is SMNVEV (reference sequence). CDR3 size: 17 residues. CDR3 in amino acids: CASSFFPPIGQTYEQYF. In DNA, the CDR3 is TGTGCCAGCAGTTTTTTCCCCCCTATCGGACAGACCTACGAGCAGTACTTC.

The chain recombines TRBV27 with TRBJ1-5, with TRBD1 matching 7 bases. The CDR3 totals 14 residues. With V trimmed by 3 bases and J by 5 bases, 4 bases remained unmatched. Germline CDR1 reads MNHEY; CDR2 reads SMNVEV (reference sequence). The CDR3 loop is CASSLDRLDQPQHF. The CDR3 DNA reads TGTGCCAGCAGTTTGGACAGGCTCGATCAGCCCCAGCATTTT.

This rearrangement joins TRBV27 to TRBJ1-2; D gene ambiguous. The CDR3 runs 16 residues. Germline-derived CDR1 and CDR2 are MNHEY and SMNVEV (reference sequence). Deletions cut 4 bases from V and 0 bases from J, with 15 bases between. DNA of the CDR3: TGTGCCAGCAGTTATTCCCAGACATCAGCTAACTATGGCTACACCTTC. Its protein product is CASSYSQTSANYGYTF.

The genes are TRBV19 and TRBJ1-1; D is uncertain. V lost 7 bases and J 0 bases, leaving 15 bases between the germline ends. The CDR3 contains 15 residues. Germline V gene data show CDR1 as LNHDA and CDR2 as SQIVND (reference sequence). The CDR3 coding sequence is TGTGCCAGTACCCCCCATGGGAGTCTGAACACTGAAGCTTTCTTT. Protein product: CASTPHGSLNTEAFF.

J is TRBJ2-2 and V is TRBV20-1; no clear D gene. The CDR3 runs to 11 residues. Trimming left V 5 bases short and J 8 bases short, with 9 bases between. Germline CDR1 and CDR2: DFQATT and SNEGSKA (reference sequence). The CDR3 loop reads CSAPQRGELFF. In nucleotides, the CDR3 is TGCAGTGCTCCCCAGAGGGGGGAGCTGTTTTTT.

The CDR3 DNA follows: TGTGCCAGCAGCCAATTGGGGTCAGAAGAAAAACTGTTTTTT. Translated: CASSQLGSEEKLFF. This sequence joins TRBV14 and TRBJ1-4; D remains ambiguous. Germline V lookup: CDR1 SGHDN, CDR2 FVKESK. The ends were cut back, 2 bases at V and 8 bases at J, with 12 bases in the middle. CDR3 length: 14 amino acids.

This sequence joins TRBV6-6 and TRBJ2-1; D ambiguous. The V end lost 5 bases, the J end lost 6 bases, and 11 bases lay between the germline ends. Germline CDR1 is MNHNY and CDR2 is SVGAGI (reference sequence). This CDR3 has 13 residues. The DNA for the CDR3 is TGTGCCAGCAGTCCGAGCTGGGGCAATGAGCAGTTCTTC. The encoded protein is CASSPSWGNEQFF.

CDR3 sequence (DNA): TGTGCCAGCAGCTCGTCTACCTACGAGCAGTACTTC. This translates into CASSSSTYEQYF. V and J are TRBV5-4 and TRBJ2-7; D uncertain. Germline V lookup: CDR1 SGHNT, CDR2 YYREEE (reference sequence). CDR3 length: 12 amino acids. Trimming left V 3 bases short and J 2 bases short, with 6 bases between.

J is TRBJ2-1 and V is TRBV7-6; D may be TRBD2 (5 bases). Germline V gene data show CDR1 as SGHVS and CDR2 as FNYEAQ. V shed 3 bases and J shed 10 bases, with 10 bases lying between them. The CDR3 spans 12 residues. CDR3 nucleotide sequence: TGTGCCAGCAGCTTCAGAGGGCGCGAGCAGTTCTTC. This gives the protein CASSFRGREQFF.

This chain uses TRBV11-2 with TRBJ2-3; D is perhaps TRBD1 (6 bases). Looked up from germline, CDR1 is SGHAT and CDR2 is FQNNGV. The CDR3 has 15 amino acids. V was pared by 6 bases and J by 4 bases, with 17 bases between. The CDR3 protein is CASRLGTGLADTQYF. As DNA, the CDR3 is TGTGCCAGCAGACTGGGAACAGGGTTGGCAGATACGCAGTATTTT.

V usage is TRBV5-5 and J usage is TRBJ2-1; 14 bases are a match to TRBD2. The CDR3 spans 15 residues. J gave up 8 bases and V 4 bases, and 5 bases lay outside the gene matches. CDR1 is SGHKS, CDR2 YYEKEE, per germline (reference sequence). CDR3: CASSRLAGGPYEQFF. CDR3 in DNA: TGTGCCAGCAGCCGACTAGCGGGAGGGCCCTATGAGCAGTTCTTC.

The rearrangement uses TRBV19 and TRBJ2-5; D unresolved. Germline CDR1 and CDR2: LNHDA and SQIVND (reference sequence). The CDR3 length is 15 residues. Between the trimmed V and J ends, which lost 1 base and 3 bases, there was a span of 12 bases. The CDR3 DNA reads TGTGCCAGTAGTATAGTGTCCTACATAAAAGAGACCCAGTACTTC. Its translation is CASSIVSYIKETQYF.

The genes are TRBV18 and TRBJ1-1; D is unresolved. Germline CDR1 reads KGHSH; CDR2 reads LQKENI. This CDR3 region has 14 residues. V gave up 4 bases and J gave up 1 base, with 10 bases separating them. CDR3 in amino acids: CASSLGRRNTEAFF. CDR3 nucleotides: TGTGCCAGCTCACTCGGACGGCGGAACACTGAAGCTTTCTTT.

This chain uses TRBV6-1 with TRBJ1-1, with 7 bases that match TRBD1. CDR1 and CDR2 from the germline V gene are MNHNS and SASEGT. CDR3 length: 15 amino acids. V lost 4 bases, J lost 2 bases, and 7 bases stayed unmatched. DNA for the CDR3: TGTGCCAGCAGTGCCCCCCGACAGGGTAACACTGAAGCTTTCTTT. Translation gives CASSAPRQGNTEAFF.